The rows below give T cell receptor beta chains drawn from one sample of a study of response to subunit inactivated influenza vaccine. TCRdb processed the RT-PCR reads anew with MiXCR; each CDR3 protein has one entry. This table holds about 540,000 distinct CDR3 sequences, under 30% found once. This sample was shared with a second study, whose subject was T cells expressing NK-cell markers.

The source was CD4+ T cells sorted from PBMCs, collected 12 days after vaccination. The receptor set was obtained from a man aged 45 to 65 who received an inactivated influenza vaccine. CDR3s include the opening cysteine and the closing phenylalanine or tryptophan. D genes are given only for firm matches. The size entry is marked missing in some rows and otherwise reads once, few, many or a size class.

V gene	clone size	D gene	J gene	CDR3 DNA	CDR3 protein
TRBV7-2	.	TRBD2	TRBJ2-1	TGTGCCAGCAGCTTAGCGGCTAGCGGGATAAATGAGCAGTTCTTC	CASSLAASGINEQFF
TRBV28	many	.	TRBJ2-3	TGTGCCAGCAGACAGGGTTTCGAAGTTACGCAGTATTTT	CASRQGFEVTQYF
TRBV29-1	few	TRBD2	TRBJ2-1	TGCAGCGTTGAAATAGCGGGGAATTACAATGAGCAGTTCTTC	CSVEIAGNYNEQFF
TRBV12-3/TRBV12-4	few	.	TRBJ2-5	TGTGCCAGCAGTTTCAAGCGGACCCTAGTGGGGACCCAGTACTTC	CASSFKRTLVGTQYF
TRBV7-8	.	.	TRBJ1-2	TGTGCCAGCAGCTTAGGGTTGAGGCAGGGAGTGCGCGGCTACACCTTC	CASSLGLRQGVRGYTF
TRBV18	few	TRBD1	TRBJ1-2	TGTGCCAGCTCAGCATCCGGGACAGCTAACTATGGCTACACCTTC	CASSASGTANYGYTF
TRBV24-1	few	TRBD1	TRBJ1-2	TGTGCCACCAGTGTCAGGGGGGAAAGGGATGGCTACACCTTC	CATSVRGERDGYTF
TRBV4-3	.	TRBD1	TRBJ2-1	TGCGCCAGCAGCCAAGATTTCGGCAGGGGGCTTGACAATGAGCAGTTCTTC	CASSQDFGRGLDNEQFF
TRBV7-2	few	.	TRBJ1-2	TGTGCCAGCAGCTTAGTCGAGGGAATTAACTATGGCTACACCTTC	CASSLVEGINYGYTF
TRBV28	.	.	TRBJ2-7	TGTGCCAGCATGAAAGGGGCAGGGCTCTCCTACGAGCAGTACTTC	CASMKGAGLSYEQYF
TRBV6-1	.	TRBD1	TRBJ1-2	TGTGCCAGCAGACCCGACAGGGCGGGGGGCTACACCTTC	CASRPDRAGGYTF
TRBV12-3/TRBV12-4	.	.	TRBJ2-5	TGTGCCAGCAGTACACCGCCGGGGCAGACCCAGTACTTC	CASSTPPGQTQYF
TRBV6-1	.	TRBD1	TRBJ1-4	TGTGCCAGCAGAACAGGGGCTAATGAAAAACTGTTTTTT	CASRTGANEKLFF
TRBV15	few	TRBD2	TRBJ2-5	TGTGCCACCAGCACGGGACTAGCGGAACAAGAGACCCAGTACTTC	CATSTGLAEQETQYF
TRBV6-6	few	.	TRBJ2-7	TGTGCCAGCAGTTACTCGACAGCATACGAGCAGTACTTC	CASSYSTAYEQYF
TRBV20-1	few	TRBD2	TRBJ2-1	TGCAGTGCTACCGGGACTAGCGGGAGTAGGAATGAGCAGTTCTTC	CSATGTSGSRNEQFF
TRBV9	.	TRBD2	TRBJ2-5	TGTGCCAGCAGCACGACTAGCGGGGCGGAGACCCAGTACTTC	CASSTTSGAETQYF
TRBV2	.	.	TRBJ1-5	TGTGCCAGCAGTGAGATGGCAGGGGTTGGCAATCAGCCCCAGCATTTT	CASSEMAGVGNQPQHF
TRBV20-1	.	.	TRBJ1-5	TGCAGTGCCACCGGGTCCGTGGCTGGCCGCATTTCACAGCCCCAGCATTTT	CSATGSVAGRISQPQHF
TRBV9	.	TRBD2	TRBJ2-7	TGTGCCAGCAGCTTACGTCCGGACGGGGGGGCCTACGAGCAGTACTTC	CASSLRPDGGAYEQYF
TRBV4-3	few	.	TRBJ1-4	TGCGCCAGCAGCCAAGTGGGACGCGAAAAACTGTTTTTT	CASSQVGREKLFF
TRBV6-2/TRBV6-3	few	.	TRBJ1-1	TGTGCCAGCAGTTACTCGAATGCCGCCAACGAGGAAGCTTTCTTT	CASSYSNAANEEAFF
TRBV29-1	few	.	TRBJ2-7	TGCAGCGTCGCCCGGGGACTGGCATACGAGCAGTACTTC	CSVARGLAYEQYF
TRBV5-5	few	TRBD2	TRBJ2-2	TGTGCCAGCAGCTTTGACCCGGGGGGTCCCACCGGGGAGCTGTTTTTT	CASSFDPGGPTGELFF
TRBV3-1	many	.	TRBJ1-2	TGTGCCAGCAGCCAAGGTTCTGGCAGTTGGAGGAACTATGGCTACACCTTC	CASSQGSGSWRNYGYTF
TRBV24-1	many	.	TRBJ1-4	TGTGCCACCAGTGATCCGGGGTCAACTAATGAAAAACTGTTTTTT	CATSDPGSTNEKLFF
TRBV5-1	.	.	TRBJ1-2	TGCGCCAGCAGCTTCGGGGACGGCTATGGCTACACCTTC	CASSFGDGYGYTF
TRBV4-1	few	.	TRBJ1-5	TGCGCCAGCAGCCAAGCTGTTACCAGGGCCAATCAGCCCCAGCATTTT	CASSQAVTRANQPQHF
TRBV6-2/TRBV6-3	.	.	TRBJ2-2	TGTGCCAGCAGTTGGGGACCCGCGAACACCGGGGAGCTGTTTTTT	CASSWGPANTGELFF
TRBV6-4	.	TRBD1	TRBJ1-5	TGTGCCAGCACCCGGACAGGGATGCGTCAGCCCCAGCATTTT	CASTRTGMRQPQHF
TRBV20-1	.	TRBD1	TRBJ1-2	TGCAGCGCTACCCAGGGGGTATCTAACTATGGCTACACCTTC	CSATQGVSNYGYTF
TRBV29-1	few	TRBD1	TRBJ1-5	TGCAGCGTGTCGACAGGGAGTTCGAATCAGCCCCAGCATTTT	CSVSTGSSNQPQHF
TRBV20-1	few	.	TRBJ2-3	TGCAGTGCGCAAAGACGAGTTACTAGCACAGATACGCAGTATTTT	CSAQRRVTSTDTQYF
TRBV6-1	.	TRBD1	TRBJ2-7	TGTGCCAGCACCTCTTCGACAGGGACGTACGAGCAGTACTTC	CASTSSTGTYEQYF
TRBV10-3	.	TRBD1	TRBJ2-2	TGTGCCATCAGTGGGGGACAGGACACCGGGGAGCTGTTTTTT	CAISGGQDTGELFF
TRBV7-6	.	.	TRBJ2-5	TGTGCCAGCAGCTTATTCATCAGGGAGACCCAGTACTTC	CASSLFIRETQYF
TRBV28	few	.	TRBJ1-4	TGTGCCAGCAGTCCCCTCGGAGACAGCTATGAAAAACTGTTTTTT	CASSPLGDSYEKLFF
TRBV4-2	once	TRBD2	TRBJ2-7	TGTGCCAGCAGCCGCCGGACTAGCGGAGTTTACGAGCAGTACTTC	CASSRRTSGVYEQYF
TRBV20-1	few	.	TRBJ2-6	TGCAGTGCCTCAGATGGGGCCAACGTCCTGACTTTC	CSASDGANVLTF
TRBV30	.	TRBD2	TRBJ2-3	TGTGCCTGGAGTCCAGGACTAGCGGGGTACACAGATACGCAGTATTTT	CAWSPGLAGYTDTQYF
TRBV20-1	.	.	TRBJ1-6	TGCAGTGCTGTCGAGAGTGGGATAAATTCACCCCTCCACTTT	CSAVESGINSPLHF
TRBV29-1	few	TRBD1	TRBJ2-7	TGCAGCGTGGTGGGGGGGACAGGGGCGGTCTACGAGCAGTACTTC	CSVVGGTGAVYEQYF
TRBV5-1	few	.	TRBJ2-3	TGCGCCAGCATGAACGTTGGTGCAGGAGATACGCAGTATTTT	CASMNVGAGDTQYF
TRBV27	.	.	TRBJ2-1	TGTGCCAGCAGTTTATGGGCCCCTCTCCCACACAATGAGCAGTTCTTC	CASSLWAPLPHNEQFF
TRBV20-1	few	TRBD2	TRBJ2-7	TGCAGTGCTGGGCGCGGGGGATCCGTCGAGCAGTACTTC	CSAGRGGSVEQYF
TRBV14	.	.	TRBJ1-1	TGTGCCAGCAGCCATCGTACCAGGGGTTCTGAAGCTTTCTTT	CASSHRTRGSEAFF
TRBV20-1	.	.	TRBJ2-7	TGCAGTGCTAGAGATCCGGGTCACTACGAGCAGTACTTC	CSARDPGHYEQYF
TRBV6-2/TRBV6-3	few	.	TRBJ2-6	TGTGCCAGCACCGACTCTTTGGGCTCTGGGGCCAACGTCCTGACTTTC	CASTDSLGSGANVLTF
TRBV12-3/TRBV12-4	few	.	TRBJ1-5	TGTGCCAGCAGTCCCCACCTTGGAGGTCAGCCCCAGCATTTT	CASSPHLGGQPQHF
TRBV19	once	.	TRBJ2-1	TGTGCCAGTAGTATGGGGTTGGGTGAGCAGTTCTTC	CASSMGLGEQFF
TRBV20-1	few	.	TRBJ1-3	TGCAGTGCGAAGTCTTCGGGCTCCAACTCTGGAAACACCATATATTTT	CSAKSSGSNSGNTIYF
TRBV20-1	few	TRBD1	TRBJ2-2	TGCAGTGCCTCTCGACAGGGGAGGAACGCCGGGGAGCTGTTTTTT	CSASRQGRNAGELFF
TRBV11-3	.	TRBD2	TRBJ2-1	TGTGCCAGCAGCTTGCGGGGGGCTCACTACAATGAGCAGTTCTTC	CASSLRGAHYNEQFF
TRBV18	few	TRBD1	TRBJ2-1	TGTGCCAGCAGCCCGCCGGGACAGGGAAATGAGCAGTTCTTC	CASSPPGQGNEQFF
TRBV29-1	few	TRBD1	TRBJ2-7	TGCAGCGTTGGAGGGACAGGGACCTCCTACGAGCAGTACTTC	CSVGGTGTSYEQYF
TRBV28	.	.	TRBJ2-1	TGTGCCAGCATTACAAAGCGGGACAACGAGCAGTTCTTC	CASITKRDNEQFF
TRBV19	.	.	TRBJ2-7	TGTGCCAGTAGTATCCAGGTCGCCTACGAGCAGTACTTC	CASSIQVAYEQYF
TRBV29-1	few	.	TRBJ1-1	TGCAGCGTTCGGTTCCAGACCAGAATGAACACTGAAGCTTTCTTT	CSVRFQTRMNTEAFF
TRBV28	few	.	TRBJ2-5	TGTGCCAGCAGTTATCCCATGGGTCTAGAGGAGGATGGGGATAGCCAAGAGACCCAGTACTTC	CASSYPMGLEEDGDSQETQYF